Sequencing of this T cell receptor beta chain was carried out in a study of blood T cells in healthy people across ages. Through a sample-barcoded 5' primer and a J-beta primer mix, a second PCR was run for 7 to 11 cycles. TCRdb reprocessed the 5' RACE reads with MiXCR, giving one entry per CDR3 protein. The sample carries some 1,500,000 distinct CDR3 sequences, approximately 42% recorded once. This CDR3 region has 15 residues. Trimming cost V 6 bases and J 1 base, with 14 bases left between them. Germline-derived CDR1 and CDR2 are MNHEY and SVGAGI. Study-wide results and limits: Naive and antigen-experienced cells could not be conclusively compared, given unsorted PBMCs.

Comment on this clonotype: Its matching antigen is unknown.

The gene calls are TRBV6-5 and TRBJ2-3; D is unclear. The specimen was blood. This clonotype originated in a woman younger than 30 in good health. The CDR3 bases are TGTGCCAGCAGCTACCGTGTTGGCGGCACAGATACGCAGTATTTT. It translates to CASSYRVGGTDTQYF.